Described below is a single T cell receptor beta chain sequence and its context. What it binds is unknown. Using immunoSEQ multiplex PCR, the repertoire was profiled, and TCRdb retains in-frame clones only, with some absent. The sample shows roughly 26,000 clones, around four fifths of them seen only once. The CDR3 spans 16 residues. Trimming cost V 0 bases and J 9 bases, with 18 bases left between them. Germline V lookup: CDR1 SGDLS, CDR2 YYNGEE. The data are from a study of lymphopenia after photon versus proton radiotherapy. The study, taken as a whole, reports: Oligoclonal CD8+ Temra expansion after nadir drove photon patients' diversity drop.

The chain uses TRBV9 and TRBJ2-2, with D possibly matching TRBD1 (6 bases). The receptor was derived from a man aged 35-49 years with gastric cancer. The specimen was peripheral blood, collected from a patient treated with photon-based radiotherapy. The CDR3 sequence: CASSVGETGGNRELFF. The CDR3 DNA reads TGTGCCAGCAGCGTAGGGGAGACAGGAGGTAACCGGGAGCTGTTTTTT. The variable domain in full, completed from reference TRBV9 and TRBJ2-2, reads DSGVTQTPKHLITATGQRVTLRCSPRSGDLSVYWYQQSLDQGLQFLIQYYNGEERAKGNILERFSAQQFPDLHSELNLSSLELGDSALYFCASSVGETGGNRELFFGEGSRLTVL.